Below, one T cell receptor beta chain is given with its context. Its target is not known. A junction boundary mismatches the germline segment, possibly from a read error. The sample is drawn from a study of tumor and adjacent non-tumor tissue in lung cancer. Background on the study: Each sample yielded approximately 4 million productive TCRbeta reads on average.

RNA was extracted from bulk tissue without any cell sorting. This non-tumor lung sample came from over 3 cm beyond the tumor edge. The CDR3 has 13 amino acids. CDR1 is MNHEY, CDR2 SVGAGI, per germline. The library came from three nested PCR rounds adapted from ARM-PCR protocols. Using its own MiXCR run on the multiplex PCR reads, TCRdb lists one record per CDR3 protein. The sample has 60,000 to 65,000 distinct CDR3 sequences, about 63% seen once. Notes on the study in general: TCR diversity was significantly greater in tumor than normal lung tissue. Higher tumor TCR diversity was associated with shorter survival.

The chain uses TRBV6-5 and TRBJ1-1; the match to TRBD1 covers 7 bases. Sequenced input: distant non-tumor lung tissue. The source of this sequence is a man aged 70 or older with non-small cell lung cancer. CDR3 loop: CASCYQGVTETFF. The DNA of the CDR3 is TGTGCCAGCTGTTACCAGGGGGTCACTGAAACTTTCTTT.